This T cell receptor beta chain came from a study of blood T cell repertoires in COVID-19. Produced via immunoSEQ multiplex PCR; TCRdb's table is partial and in-frame only. The sample yields approximately 170,000 clones, approximately 84% seen once. V dropped 3 bases and J dropped 6 bases, with 18 bases sitting between them. There are 15 residues in the CDR3. Per the germline V gene, CDR1 is MDHEN and CDR2 is SYDVKM. V is TRBV28 and J is TRBJ2-7; perhaps TRBD1 as D (6 bases). The TCR originated in a woman in her 30s who had recovered from COVID-19. Sequenced sample: PBMCs or T cells enriched from blood (not recorded which). The CDR3 DNA follows: TGTGCCAGCAGTTTCACAGGGTCTCCAGTAGGCGAGCAGTACGTC. Its translation is CASSFTGSPVGEQYV.